The next 21 T cell receptor beta chains were all read from a single sample in a study of T cell responses to AZD1222 COVID-19 vaccine. The data were produced by immunoSEQ multiplex PCR, yet TCRdb's version contains in-frame clones alone and is incomplete. The sample includes around 150,000 clones, roughly 91% of them seen just once. Source: peripheral blood, taken 28 days after the second AZD1222 dose. These receptors all stem from an adult who received the AZD1222 COVID-19 vaccine.

The chain joins TRBV5-6 to TRBJ1-2, with a weak D call TRBD1 (5 bases). The CDR3 runs 12 residues. V lost 4 bases, J lost 8 bases, and 12 bases lay in between. Per the germline V gene, CDR1 is SGHDT and CDR2 is YYEEEE. CDR3 region: CASSPRVRGYTF. CDR3 coding DNA: TGTGCCAGCAGCCCCAGGGTAAGGGGCTACACCTTC.

The chain is built from TRBV6-5 and TRBJ1-6; TRBD1 is a possible D gene (6 bases). Trimming left V 0 bases short and J 10 bases short, with 13 bases between. Germline V lookup: CDR1 MNHEY, CDR2 SVGAGI. This CDR3 has 15 residues. Here the CDR3 reads CASSYSGQQYSPLHF. The CDR3 coding sequence is TGTGCCAGCAGTTACTCAGGACAGCAATACTCACCCCTCCACTTT.

The chain has TRBV18 and TRBJ1-2; D uncertain. This CDR3 has 15 amino acids. Germline CDR1 and CDR2: KGHSH and LQKENI. Trimming pared 6 bases from V and 8 bases from J, leaving 22 bases between. CDR3 DNA sequence: TGTGCCAGCTCCCCAGAGGCCCTAATCGGGTCCGGCTACACCTTC. This translates into CASSPEALIGSGYTF.

The chain couples TRBV6-5 to TRBJ1-2, with TRBD1 matching 8 bases. With 5 bases clipped from V and 6 bases from J, the junction kept 5 bases outside the gene matches. The CDR3 loop spans 13 amino acids. The germline V gene encodes CDR1 MNHEY and CDR2 SVGAGI. CDR3: CASSHTGGDGYTF. CDR3 nucleotide sequence: TGTGCCAGCAGTCATACAGGGGGGGATGGCTACACCTTC.

In its sample, this clone was seen once. The chain has TRBV19 and TRBJ2-4, with unresolved D. CDR3 length: 11 amino acids. Trimming took 4 bases from V and 8 from J, leaving 6 bases between them. Per the germline V gene, CDR1 is LNHDA and CDR2 is SQIVND (reference sequence). The CDR3 sequence is CASSTKDIQYF. DNA of the CDR3: TGTGCCAGTAGTACAAAGGACATTCAGTACTTC.

J is TRBJ1-1 and V is TRBV5-6; TRBD1 aligns across 8 bases. CDR1 and CDR2 (germline): SGHDT, YYEEEE. Germline trimming cut 0 bases from V and 2 bases from J; bases unmatched to any gene: 6. The CDR3 covers 16 residues. CDR3: CASSLAEGQVNTEAFF. The CDR3 DNA reads TGTGCCAGCAGCTTGGCCGAGGGACAGGTTAACACTGAAGCTTTCTTT.

The chain has TRBV7-2 and TRBJ1-2; possible D gene TRBD1, 6 bases. The CDR3 sequence is 14 residues long. The V gene lost 6 bases and the J gene lost 2 bases, with 13 bases spanning the gap. Germline V gene lookup returns CDR1 SGHTA and CDR2 FQGNSA. The CDR3 spells CASRPTGSNYGYTF. Written as DNA, the CDR3 is TGTGCCAGCAGGCCCACAGGGTCAAACTATGGCTACACCTTC.

The genes are TRBV7-9 and TRBJ2-7, with TRBD1 matching 7 bases. Germline CDR1 reads SEHNR; CDR2 reads FQNEAQ (reference sequence). After removal of 5 bases from V and 6 bases from J, the junction contained 7 bases not matched to a gene. CDR3 length: 13 residues. The CDR3 region is CASSPTSGGEQYF. The CDR3 DNA is TGTGCCAGCAGCCCGACGTCAGGGGGCGAGCAGTACTTC. Full variable domain (rest looked up from reference TRBV7-9 and TRBJ2-7): DTGVSQNPRHKITKRGQNVTFRCDPISEHNRLYWYRQTLGQGPEFLTYFQNEAQLEKSRLLSDRFSAERPKGSFSTLEIQRTEQGDSAMYLCASSPTSGGEQYFGPGTRLTVT.

J is TRBJ2-1 and V is TRBV3-1 (or the pseudogene TRBV3-2); perhaps TRBD2 as D (6 bases). Germline V CDR1 and CDR2: LGHDT, YNNKEL (reference sequence). Trimming took off 3 bases at V and 3 bases at J, with 12 bases between the two ends. The CDR3 covers 15 residues. The CDR3 here is CASSHLSAGYNEQFF. CDR3 bases: TGTGCCAGCAGCCATTTGTCAGCGGGCTACAATGAGCAGTTCTTC.

This chain joins TRBV27 and TRBJ1-1, with D possibly being TRBD1 (6 bases). CDR1 MNHEY and CDR2 SMNVEV come from the germline V gene (reference sequence). This CDR3 has 13 amino acids. Trimming cost V 4 bases and J 8 bases, with 14 bases left between them. This CDR3 reads CASSWGPGGEAFF. In DNA form, the CDR3 reads TGTGCCAGCAGTTGGGGGCCCGGGGGGGAAGCTTTCTTT.

This clone was counted once. The chain carries TRBV2 and TRBJ2-2, with TRBD2 as a possible D gene (5 bases). CDR1 SNHLY and CDR2 FYNNEI come from the germline V gene. The CDR3 runs to 13 residues. Trimming left V 7 bases short and J 4 bases short, with 10 bases between. CDR3 loop: CASTREGTGELFF. CDR3 sequence (DNA): TGTGCCAGCACCCGCGAGGGCACCGGGGAGCTGTTTTTT.

This chain connects TRBV7-2 to TRBJ2-7, with D hard to call. This CDR3 spans 19 amino acids. Germline V lookup: CDR1 SGHTA, CDR2 FQGNSA. V was trimmed by 2 bases and J by 3 bases, leaving 26 bases between them. In DNA, the CDR3 is TGTGCCAGCAGCTTATGGGTTGGTCAGGTGGCCCTCCTGATCTACGAGCAGTACTTC. As protein: CASSLWVGQVALLIYEQYF.

The chain employs TRBV20-1 and TRBJ2-3; 12 bases fit TRBD2. Germline V gives CDR1 DFQATT, CDR2 SNEGSKA (reference sequence). The CDR3 loop spans 16 amino acids. With 3 bases clipped from V and 4 bases from J, the junction kept 8 bases outside the gene matches. For the CDR3, the DNA is TGCAGTGCTAGTTCCCCTCGGACTAGCGGGGCAGATACGCAGTATTTT. Translation: CSASSPRTSGADTQYF.

This clone has only one observation. J is TRBJ2-7 and V is TRBV7-3, with 8 bases lining up with TRBD1. CDR3 length: 13 residues. CDR1 is SGHTA and CDR2 is FQGTGA in the germline V gene. J was trimmed by 5 bases and V by 6 bases; bases with no gene match: 6. In DNA, the CDR3 is TGTGCCAGCAGACGTGGACAGGGCCACGAGCAGTACTTC. Translated, it gives CASRRGQGHEQYF.

The chain recombines TRBV15 with TRBJ2-5, with D perhaps matching TRBD2 (5 bases). Germline V CDR1 and CDR2: LNHNV, YYDKDF (reference sequence). The CDR3 is 14 residues long. Deletions cut 3 bases from V and 5 bases from J, with 13 bases between. In DNA form, the CDR3 reads TGTGCCACCAGCAGGGCGGGTGGTGGGGAGACCCAGTACTTC. This gives the protein CATSRAGGGETQYF.

The CDR3 reads CASSSLLWAGADTQYF. CDR3 sequence (DNA): TGTGCCAGCAGCTCGCTCCTTTGGGCCGGGGCAGATACGCAGTATTTT. The chain recombines TRBV11-3 with TRBJ2-3, with D tentatively TRBD2 (5 bases). CDR3 length equals 16 residues. Germline V gene sequence: CDR1 SGHNT, CDR2 YENEEA. Trimming pared 4 bases from V and 4 bases from J, leaving 18 bases between.

The rearrangement links TRBV14 to TRBJ2-1; weak D call: TRBD2 (7 bases). CDR1 is SGHDN and CDR2 is FVKESK in the germline V gene. V shed 3 bases and J shed 3 bases, with 12 bases lying between them. The CDR3 runs 15 residues. The CDR3 loop is CASSQTGGLYNEQFF. CDR3 sequence (DNA): TGTGCCAGCAGCCAGACGGGGGGCCTCTACAATGAGCAGTTCTTC.

This chain links TRBV7-9 with TRBJ1-1; TRBD1 agrees at 9 bases. V lost 3 bases, J lost 4 bases, and 6 bases stayed unmatched. In germline, CDR1 is SEHNR, CDR2 FQNEAQ (reference sequence). This CDR3 spans 15 amino acids. The DNA of the CDR3 is TGTGCCAGCAGCTTCCAGGGACAGGGTAGCACTGAAGCTTTCTTT. Amino acid sequence: CASSFQGQGSTEAFF.

V is TRBV7-2 and J is TRBJ2-5; D not resolved. V was shortened by 3 bases and J by 5 bases, with 19 bases between the two germline ends. CDR3 length: 16 residues. CDR1 and CDR2 (germline): SGHTA, FQGNSA. In nucleotides, the CDR3 is TGTGCCAGCAGCTTCCTCGGACGGGCGTTTTTGGAGACCCAGTACTTC. It encodes CASSFLGRAFLETQYF.

About this clone: A much larger clonotype is one base distant, so this may be a read error. V usage is TRBV6-5 and J usage is TRBJ1-1; 8 positions agree with TRBD1. Per germline, CDR1 MNHEY and CDR2 SVGAGI. After removal of 6 bases from V and 3 bases from J, the junction contained 3 bases not matched to a gene. This CDR3 has 13 residues. CDR3 nucleotides: TGTGCCAGCAGAAGACAGGGGTACACTGAAGCTTTCTTT. Amino acid sequence: CASRRQGYTEAFF.

This clone was detected only a few times. V is TRBV5-4 and J is TRBJ2-1; 8 positions agree with TRBD2. The germline CDR1 and CDR2 sequences are SGHNT and YYREEE (reference sequence). V lost 7 bases and J lost 2; bases outside the gene matches: 8. The CDR3 loop spans 15 amino acids. The CDR3 loop reads CASGESGSAYNEQFF. The CDR3 coding sequence is TGTGCCAGCGGGGAGAGCGGGAGCGCCTACAATGAGCAGTTCTTC. Supplemented by reference TRBV5-4 and TRBJ2-1, the full variable domain reads ETGVTQSPTHLIKTRGQQVTLRCSSQSGHNTVSWYQQALGQGPQFIFQYYREEENGRGNFPPRFSGLQFPNYSSELNVNALELDDSALYLCASGESGSAYNEQFFGPGTRLTVL.